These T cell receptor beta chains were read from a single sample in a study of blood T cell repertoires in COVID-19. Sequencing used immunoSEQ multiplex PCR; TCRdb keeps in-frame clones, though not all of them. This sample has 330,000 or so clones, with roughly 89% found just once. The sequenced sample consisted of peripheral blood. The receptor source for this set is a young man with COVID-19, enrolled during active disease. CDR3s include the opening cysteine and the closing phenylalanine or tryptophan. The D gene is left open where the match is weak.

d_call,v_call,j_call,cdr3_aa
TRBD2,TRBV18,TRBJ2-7,CASSPTLIGTSGSSEQYF
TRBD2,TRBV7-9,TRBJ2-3,CASSFQRGGTQYF
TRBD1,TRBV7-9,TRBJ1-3,CASSRRTGGRFFSGNTIYF
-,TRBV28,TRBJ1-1,CASSSRGAFF
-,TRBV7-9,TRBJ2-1,CASSYFQHNEQFF
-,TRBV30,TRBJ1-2,CAWIETALFGRYGYTF
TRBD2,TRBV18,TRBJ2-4,CASSPIETSRVAKNIQYF
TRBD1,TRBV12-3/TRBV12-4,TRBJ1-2,CASSYRGLGGYTF
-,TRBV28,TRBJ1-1,CASSFGALGWTEAFF
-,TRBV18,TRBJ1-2,CASSREDRIRYGYTF
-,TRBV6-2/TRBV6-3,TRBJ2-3,CASSDAFFTTTTDTQYF
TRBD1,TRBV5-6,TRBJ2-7,CASSLGQGAYEQYF
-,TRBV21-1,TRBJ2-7,CASSKGAGGPPLVSYEQYF
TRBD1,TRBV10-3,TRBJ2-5,CAISVTGGNVFQETQYF
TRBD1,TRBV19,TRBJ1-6,CASSIGQGANSPLHF
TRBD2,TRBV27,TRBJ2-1,CASSTSGGLYNEQFF
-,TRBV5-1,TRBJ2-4,CASSLTRGTLAKNIQYF
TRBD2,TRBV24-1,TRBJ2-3,CATQTSGRALSTDTQYF
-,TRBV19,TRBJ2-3,CASSIGDTQYF
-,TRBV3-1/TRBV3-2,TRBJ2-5,CASTRKGEETQYF
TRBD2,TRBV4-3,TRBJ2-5,CASSQGASGSGETQYF
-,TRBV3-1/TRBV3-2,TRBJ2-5,CASSYDRVRQETQYF
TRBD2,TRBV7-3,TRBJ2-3,CASSLTAGGSTDTQYF
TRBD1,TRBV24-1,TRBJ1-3,CATSDSDRGPGNTIYF
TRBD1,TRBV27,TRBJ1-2,CASSFGGQGNYGYTF
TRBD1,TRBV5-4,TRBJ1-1,CASSVLPGTANTEAFF
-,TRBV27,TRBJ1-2,CASSSGNGYTF
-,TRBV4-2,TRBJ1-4,CASSPGYEKLFF
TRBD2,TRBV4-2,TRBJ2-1,CASSQESGGANEQFF
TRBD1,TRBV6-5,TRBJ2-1,CASSYYGTVNEQFF
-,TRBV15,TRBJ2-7,CATSSPNSGEQYF
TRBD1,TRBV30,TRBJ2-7,CAWGQGVSMYF
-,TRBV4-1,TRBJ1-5,CASSWAGGDGNQPQHF
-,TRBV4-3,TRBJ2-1,CASSQVFTGENYNEQFF
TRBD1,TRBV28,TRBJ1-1,CASSFDGTGGLYTEAFF
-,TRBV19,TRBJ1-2,CASSTGVLNYGYTF
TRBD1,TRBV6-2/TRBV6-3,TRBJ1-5,CASSYSAAGGTRRNQPQHF
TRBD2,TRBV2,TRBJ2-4,CASRVGLAGGPTLAKNIQYF
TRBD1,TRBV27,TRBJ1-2,CASRDRALYGYTF
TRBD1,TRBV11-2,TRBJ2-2,CASSNRPPGTGGATGELFF
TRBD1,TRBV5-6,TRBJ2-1,CASRQLGTGGRMEQFF
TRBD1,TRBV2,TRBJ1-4,CASDRQGSNEKLFF
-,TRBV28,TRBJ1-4,CASSGGPNEKLFF
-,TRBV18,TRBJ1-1,CASSPRLTDMNTEAFF
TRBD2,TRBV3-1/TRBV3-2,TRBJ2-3,CASSPPGLAADTQYF
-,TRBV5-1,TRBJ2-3,CASSLVRVGTDTQYF
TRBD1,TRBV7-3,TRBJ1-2,CASSLISTGGSGYTF
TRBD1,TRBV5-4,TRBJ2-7,CASSLEGQGPYEQYF
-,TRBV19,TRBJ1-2,CASSAGTRIYGYTF
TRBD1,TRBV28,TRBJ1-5,CASSWDRVQPQHF
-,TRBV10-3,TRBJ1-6,CAISDYKGPSSYNSPLHF
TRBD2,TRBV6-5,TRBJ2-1,CASTNGASGYNEQFF
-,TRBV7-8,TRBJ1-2,CASSFTGYNYGYTF
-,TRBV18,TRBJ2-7,CASSPGQGPYEQYF
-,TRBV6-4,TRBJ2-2,CASSDGPTGELFF